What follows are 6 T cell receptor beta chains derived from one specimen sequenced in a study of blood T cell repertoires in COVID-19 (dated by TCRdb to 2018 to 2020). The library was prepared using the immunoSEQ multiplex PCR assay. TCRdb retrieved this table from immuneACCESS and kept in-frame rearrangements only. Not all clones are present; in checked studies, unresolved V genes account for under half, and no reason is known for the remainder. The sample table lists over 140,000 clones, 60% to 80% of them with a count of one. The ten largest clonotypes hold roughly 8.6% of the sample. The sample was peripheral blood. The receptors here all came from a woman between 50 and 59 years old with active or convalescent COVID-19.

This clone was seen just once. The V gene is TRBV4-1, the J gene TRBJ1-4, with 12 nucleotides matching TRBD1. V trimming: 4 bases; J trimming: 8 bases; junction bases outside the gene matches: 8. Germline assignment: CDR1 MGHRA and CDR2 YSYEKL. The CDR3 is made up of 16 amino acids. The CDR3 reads CASSRSGTGGGEKLFF. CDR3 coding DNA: TGCGCCAGCAGCCGATCTGGGACAGGGGGCGGCGAAAAACTGTTTTTT.

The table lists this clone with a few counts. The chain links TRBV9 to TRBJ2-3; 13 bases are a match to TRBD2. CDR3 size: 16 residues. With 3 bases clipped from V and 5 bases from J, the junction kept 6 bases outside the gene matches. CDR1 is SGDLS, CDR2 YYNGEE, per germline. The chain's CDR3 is CASSEEGLAGVDTQYF. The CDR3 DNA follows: TGTGCCAGCAGCGAGGAAGGACTAGCGGGAGTAGATACGCAGTATTTT.

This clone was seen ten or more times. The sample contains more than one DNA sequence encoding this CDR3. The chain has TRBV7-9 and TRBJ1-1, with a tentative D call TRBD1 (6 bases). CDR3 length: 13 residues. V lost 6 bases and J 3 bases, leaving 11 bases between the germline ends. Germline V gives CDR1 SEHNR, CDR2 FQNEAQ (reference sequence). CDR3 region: CASRPQGYTEAFF. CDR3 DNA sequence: TGTGCCAGCAGGCCACAGGGATACACTGAAGCTTTCTTT.

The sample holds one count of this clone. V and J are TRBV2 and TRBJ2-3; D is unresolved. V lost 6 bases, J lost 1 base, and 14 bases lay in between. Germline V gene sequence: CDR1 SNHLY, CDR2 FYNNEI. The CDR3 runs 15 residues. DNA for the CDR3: TGTGCCAGCAGCCGTAACACCGGAGGCACAGATACGCAGTATTTT. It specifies CASSRNTGGTDTQYF.

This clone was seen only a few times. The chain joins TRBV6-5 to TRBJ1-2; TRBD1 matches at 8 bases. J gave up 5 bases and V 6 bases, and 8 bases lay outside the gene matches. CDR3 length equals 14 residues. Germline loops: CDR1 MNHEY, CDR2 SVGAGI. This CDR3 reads CASSLRQGPYGYTF. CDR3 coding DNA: TGTGCCAGCAGCCTTCGACAGGGGCCGTATGGCTACACCTTC.

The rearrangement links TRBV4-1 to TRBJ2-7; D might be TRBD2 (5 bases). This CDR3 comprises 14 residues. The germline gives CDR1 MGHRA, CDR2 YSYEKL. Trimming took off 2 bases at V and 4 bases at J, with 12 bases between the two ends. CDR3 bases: TGCGCCAGCAGCCAAAGTTTCGGGGAGTACGAGCAGTACTTC. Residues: CASSQSFGEYEQYF.